The 25 T cell receptor beta chains reported below all come from one sample, sequenced in a study of blood T cell repertoires in COVID-19. Data came from immunoSEQ multiplex PCR; TCRdb stores just in-frame clones and leaves some out. The top ten clones hold around 40% of a sample with 140,000 to 150,000 clones, 80% to 85% of them seen once. Sequenced input: peripheral blood. Source of these receptors: a human donor in a cohort sampled during active COVID-19.

Only a few counts were recorded for this clone. The chain uses TRBV15 and TRBJ2-2; 12 nucleotides agree with TRBD2. CDR1 and CDR2 (germline): LNHNV, YYDKDF (reference sequence). This CDR3 is built from 15 residues. The V segment lost 9 bases and the J segment 7 bases; nucleotides outside the gene matches: 9. CDR3 DNA: TGTGCCACGTACCCGGGACTAGCGGGTGTCGGGGAGCTGTTTTTT. Encoded protein: CATYPGLAGVGELFF.

The chain has TRBV24-1 and TRBJ2-3; 13 positions agree with TRBD2. There are 15 residues in the CDR3. V was clipped by 3 bases and J by 6 bases; unmatched bases: 2. Looked up from germline, CDR1 is KGHDR and CDR2 is SFDVKD. As DNA, the CDR3 is TGTGCCACCAGTGATGAGACTAGCGGGGGGGATACGCAGTATTTT. Amino acids: CATSDETSGGDTQYF.

V gene TRBV5-1 combines with J gene TRBJ1-3; TRBD1 is a possible D gene (5 bases). Germline V CDR1 and CDR2: SGHRS, YFSETQ. Trimming removed 1 base from V and 4 bases from J, with 15 bases in between. The CDR3 consists of 16 residues. CDR3 in amino acids: CASSLNVGGSGNTIYF. The CDR3 coding sequence is TGCGCCAGCAGCTTGAATGTCGGGGGGTCCGGAAACACCATATATTTT.

The sample holds a few counts of this clone. The J gene is TRBJ1-5, the V gene TRBV19, with 7 nucleotides matching TRBD1. With V trimmed by 0 bases and J by 5 bases, 4 bases remained unmatched. CDR3 length: 15 amino acids. Germline V gives CDR1 LNHDA, CDR2 SQIVND (reference sequence). CDR3 coding DNA: TGTGCCAGTAGTATAGACCCAGGGGGATATCAGCCCCAGCATTTT. Translated, it gives CASSIDPGGYQPQHF.

The gene calls are TRBV5-1 and TRBJ2-7; 8 positions agree with TRBD1. CDR3 length: 15 residues. With 0 bases clipped from V and 4 bases from J, the junction kept 6 bases outside the gene matches. Germline loops: CDR1 SGHRS, CDR2 YFSETQ. As DNA, the CDR3 is TGCGCCAGCAGCTTGGCCACAGGGGGGAATTACGAGCAGTACTTC. As protein: CASSLATGGNYEQYF.

This clone was seen only once. The V gene is TRBV30, the J gene TRBJ1-2, with 7 nucleotides matching TRBD1. CDR3 length: 13 amino acids. Germline trimming cut 5 bases from V and 8 bases from J; bases unmatched to any gene: 11. CDR1 is GTSNPN and CDR2 is SVGIG in the germline V gene (reference sequence). Written as DNA, the CDR3 is TGTGCCTGGGGGACAGTGGGGTTGCGCGGCTACACCTTC. Translated, it gives CAWGTVGLRGYTF. Full variable domain (remainder filled in from reference TRBV30 and TRBJ1-2): SQTIHQWPATLVQPVGSPLSLECTVEGTSNPNLYWYRQAAGRGLQLLFYSVGIGQISSEVPQNLSASRPQDRQFILSSKKLLLSDSGFYLCAWGTVGLRGYTFGSGTRLTVV.

The rearrangement links TRBV19 to TRBJ1-1; no definite D call. The CDR3 extends over 12 amino acids. The germline CDR1 and CDR2 sequences are LNHDA and SQIVND (reference sequence). V gave up 5 bases and J gave up 3 bases, with 7 bases separating them. CDR3 coding DNA: TGTGCCAGTAGTTCGCGGGACACTGAAGCTTTCTTT. Its protein product is CASSSRDTEAFF.

The chain couples TRBV6-4 to TRBJ2-5; TRBD1 matches at 7 bases. CDR3 length equals 13 residues. In germline, CDR1 is MRHNA, CDR2 SNTAGT. V was pared by 5 bases and J by 5 bases, with 5 bases of the junction left unmatched. CDR3 loop: CASSKTGLETQYF. Here the CDR3 DNA reads TGTGCCAGCAGTAAGACAGGGTTGGAGACCCAGTACTTC.

Only a few counts were recorded for this clone. V and J are TRBV3-1 (or the pseudogene TRBV3-2) and TRBJ1-3; possibly TRBD1 for D (5 bases). V dropped 1 base and J dropped 8 bases, with 6 bases sitting between them. CDR3 length: 12 amino acids. Germline CDR1 is LGHDT and CDR2 is YNNKEL (reference sequence). CDR3 DNA sequence: TGTGCCAGCAGCCAAGGGGGGGACACCATATATTTT. Encoded protein: CASSQGGDTIYF.

V gene TRBV29-1 combines with J gene TRBJ1-1; unclear D gene. V shed 6 bases and J shed 0 bases, with 14 bases lying between them. The CDR3 length is 14 residues. In germline, CDR1 is SQVTM, CDR2 ANQGSEA. CDR3 region: CSVDHRSMNTEAFF. The CDR3 region has the DNA TGCAGCGTAGACCATCGGAGCATGAACACTGAAGCTTTCTTT.

V gene TRBV7-2 combines with J gene TRBJ2-3; TRBD2 is a possible D gene (5 bases). Trimming took off 5 bases at V and 0 bases at J, with 9 bases between the two ends. The CDR3 consists of 14 residues. Per the germline V gene, CDR1 is SGHTA and CDR2 is FQGNSA. CDR3 amino acids: CASSSGYSTDTQYF. For the CDR3, the DNA is TGTGCCAGCAGCAGCGGTTACAGCACAGATACGCAGTATTTT. The variable domain in full, completed from reference TRBV7-2 and TRBJ2-3, reads GAGVSQSPSNKVTEKGKDVELRCDPISGHTALYWYRQSLGQGLEFLIYFQGNSAPDKSGLPSDRFSAERTGGSVSTLTIQRTQQEDSAVYLCASSSGYSTDTQYFGPGTRLTVL.

The chain employs TRBV3-1 (or the pseudogene TRBV3-2) and TRBJ2-7; 8 positions match TRBD1. The CDR3 loop spans 15 amino acids. The V and J ends lost 4 bases and 7 bases, in that order; junction bases with no gene match: 12. Germline CDR1 LGHDT, CDR2 YNNKEL (reference sequence). In DNA, the CDR3 is TGTGCCAGCAGCCCGGTCCGGACAGGGCTCGGTGAGCAGTACTTC. It codes for CASSPVRTGLGEQYF.

The chain employs TRBV2 and TRBJ1-5; D gene ambiguous. Germline loops: CDR1 SNHLY, CDR2 FYNNEI. Deletions cut 6 bases from V and 7 bases from J, with 13 bases between. The CDR3 is 13 amino acids. The CDR3 nucleotides are TGTGCCAGCAGGGGAGAGGGAAACCAGCCCCAGCATTTT. It translates to CASRGEGNQPQHF. Full variable domain (remainder filled in from reference TRBV2 and TRBJ1-5): EPEVTQTPSHQVTQMGQEVILRCVPISNHLYFYWYRQILGQKVEFLVSFYNNEISEKSEIFDDQFSVERPDGSNFTLKIRSTKLEDSAMYFCASRGEGNQPQHFGDGTRLSIL.

The rearrangement links TRBV3-1 (or the pseudogene TRBV3-2) to TRBJ2-5, with 9 positions matching TRBD2. The germline CDR1 and CDR2 sequences are LGHDT and YNNKEL (reference sequence). The V and J ends lost 4 bases and 5 bases, in that order; junction bases with no gene match: 8. There are 15 residues in the CDR3. The CDR3, as DNA: TGTGCCAGCAGCCCCCTTGGGACTAGCAGGGAGACCCAGTACTTC. As protein: CASSPLGTSRETQYF.

This chain uses TRBV3-1 (or the pseudogene TRBV3-2) with TRBJ1-1; 7 bases are a match to TRBD1. V lost 4 bases and J lost 0; bases outside the gene matches: 2. Per germline, CDR1 LGHDT and CDR2 YNNKEL (reference sequence). This CDR3 comprises 14 residues. The CDR3 sequence: CASSRDSMNTEAFF. Here the CDR3 DNA reads TGTGCCAGCAGCCGGGACAGCATGAACACTGAAGCTTTCTTT.

The rearrangement joins TRBV19 to TRBJ2-1, with 13 bases that match TRBD2. CDR3 length: 18 residues. The ends lost 3 bases at V and 3 bases at J; junction bases unmatched: 8. Germline CDR1 is LNHDA and CDR2 is SQIVND (reference sequence). The CDR3 sequence: CASSILTSGGFIYNEQFF. DNA of the CDR3: TGTGCCAGTAGTATTTTGACTAGCGGGGGGTTCATCTACAATGAGCAGTTCTTC.

The rearrangement uses TRBV19 and TRBJ2-1; 9 bases align to TRBD1. Germline V CDR1 and CDR2: LNHDA, SQIVND (reference sequence). The CDR3 runs 17 residues. The trim removed 1 base at V and 8 bases at J, leaving 12 bases unmatched. CDR3: CASSIVRRQGGDYEQFF. The DNA for the CDR3 is TGTGCCAGTAGTATAGTGCGGCGACAGGGGGGTGACTATGAGCAGTTCTTC.

This clone has just one count. The chain couples TRBV27 to TRBJ1-5, with 8 bases aligning to TRBD1. This CDR3 is built from 16 residues. With V trimmed by 4 bases and J by 3 bases, 8 bases remained unmatched. Germline loops: CDR1 MNHEY, CDR2 SMNVEV (reference sequence). The CDR3 reads CASSSPGQVPNQPQHF. CDR3 sequence (DNA): TGTGCCAGCAGTTCCCCGGGACAGGTCCCCAATCAGCCCCAGCATTTT.

This chain links TRBV7-2 with TRBJ2-2; TRBD1 aligns across 9 bases. With V trimmed by 4 bases and J by 6 bases, 6 bases remained unmatched. Per germline, CDR1 SGHTA and CDR2 FQGNSA. CDR3 length: 15 residues. The CDR3 protein is CASSSQGADAGELFF. The CDR3 coding sequence is TGTGCCAGCAGCTCACAGGGGGCGGACGCCGGGGAGCTGTTTTTT.

The genes are TRBV7-2 and TRBJ2-1; a weak D match, TRBD2 (7 bases). Deletions cut 1 base from V and 8 bases from J, with 15 bases between. The CDR3 contains 15 residues. The germline V gene encodes CDR1 SGHTA and CDR2 FQGNSA. The CDR3 loop reads CASSLGWGGLDEQFF. The CDR3 DNA follows: TGTGCCAGCAGCTTAGGGTGGGGGGGCCTCGATGAGCAGTTCTTC.

There are a few counts of this clone. The V gene is TRBV6-6, the J gene TRBJ2-1, with TRBD2 identical over 7 bases. Germline loops: CDR1 MNHNY, CDR2 SVGAGI (reference sequence). The J segment lost 5 bases and the V segment lost 5 bases, leaving 6 bases of the junction unmatched. The CDR3 is 14 residues long. This CDR3 reads CASSARDYHNEQFF. The CDR3 DNA reads as TGTGCCAGCAGTGCACGGGACTATCACAATGAGCAGTTCTTC.

The V call is TRBV12-3 or TRBV12-4, the J call TRBJ1-1, with D unclear. This CDR3 has 13 amino acids. V lost 5 bases, J lost 0 bases, and 7 bases lay in between. The CDR3 loop is CASSGQLNTEAFF. CDR3 DNA: TGTGCCAGCAGTGGCCAGTTGAACACTGAAGCTTTCTTT.

This clone was counted a few times. The genes are TRBV11-3 and TRBJ1-1; D possibly corresponds to TRBD1 (5 bases). V was pared by 4 bases and J by 3 bases, with 6 bases between. CDR3 length: 12 amino acids. Looked up from germline, CDR1 is SGHNT and CDR2 is YENEEA. CDR3 nucleotides: TGTGCCAGCAGCTGGGGGGACACTGAAGCTTTCTTT. Residues: CASSWGDTEAFF.

V usage is TRBV11-3 and J usage is TRBJ2-7; possibly TRBD1 for D (6 bases). Germline-derived CDR1 and CDR2 are SGHNT and YENEEA. The V end lost 4 bases, the J end lost 2 bases, and 12 bases lay between the germline ends. This CDR3 spans 14 amino acids. CDR3 nucleotides: TGTGCCAGCAGCTCCCAGACAGGAACCTACGAGCAGTACTTC. This translates into CASSSQTGTYEQYF. Together with reference TRBV11-3 and TRBJ2-7, the CDR3 gives the full variable domain: EAGVVQSPRYKIIEKKQPVAFWCNPISGHNTLYWYLQNLGQGPELLIRYENEEAVDDSQLPKDRFSAERLKGVDSTLKIQPAELGDSAVYLCASSSQTGTYEQYFGPGTRLTVT.

This chain connects TRBV5-1 to TRBJ2-7, with 7 nucleotides matching TRBD1. Germline V gives CDR1 SGHRS, CDR2 YFSETQ. The CDR3 has 14 residues. V shed 7 bases and J 0 bases; nucleotides not matched to a gene: 7. The CDR3 DNA follows: TGCGCCAGCGGACAGGTCTCAACCTCCTACGAGCAGTACTTC. This gives the protein CASGQVSTSYEQYF. Full variable domain (rest looked up from reference TRBV5-1 and TRBJ2-7): KAGVTQTPRYLIKTRGQQVTLSCSPISGHRSVSWYQQTPGQGLQFLFEYFSETQRNKGNFPGRFSGRQFSNSRSEMNVSTLELGDSALYLCASGQVSTSYEQYFGPGTRLTVT.